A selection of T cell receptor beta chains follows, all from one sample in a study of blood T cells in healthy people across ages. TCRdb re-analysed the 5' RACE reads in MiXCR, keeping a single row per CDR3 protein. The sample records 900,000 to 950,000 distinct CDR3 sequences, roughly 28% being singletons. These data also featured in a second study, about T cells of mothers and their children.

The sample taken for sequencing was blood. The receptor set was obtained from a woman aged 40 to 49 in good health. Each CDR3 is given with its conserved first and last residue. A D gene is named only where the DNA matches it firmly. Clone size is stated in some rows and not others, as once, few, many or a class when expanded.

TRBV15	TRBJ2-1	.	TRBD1	CATSRGTGARSSYNEQFF
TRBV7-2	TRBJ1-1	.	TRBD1	CASSVGTGTTEAFF
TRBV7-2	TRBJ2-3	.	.	CASSRYGVRSTDTRYF
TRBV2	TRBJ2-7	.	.	CASSIGGDEQYF
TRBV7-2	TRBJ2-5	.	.	CANSLVGKEIQYF
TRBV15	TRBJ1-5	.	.	CATSREQPGYSNQPQHF
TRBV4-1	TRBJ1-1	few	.	CASSQEGAANTEAFF
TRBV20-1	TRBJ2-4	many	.	CSARAGTKNIQYF
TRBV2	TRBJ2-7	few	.	CASSEFRQFYEQYF
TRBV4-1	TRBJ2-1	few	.	CASSQDVGEEQFF
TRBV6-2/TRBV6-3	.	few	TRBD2	CASIGLAGDSYNEQYF
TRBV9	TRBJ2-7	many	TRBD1	CASSISGTGGSSYEQYF
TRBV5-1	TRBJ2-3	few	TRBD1	CASSETGQGGIDTQYF
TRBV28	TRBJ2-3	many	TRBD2	CASSLAGGVDTQYF